This TCR beta chain is from a study of STAT3 mutations in large granular lymphocyte leukemia. Study-wide background: Roughly half of the longitudinally sequenced T-LGLL patients carried detectable canonical activating STAT3 mutations. Notes on the study in general: Differing intervals and regimens complicate linking therapy response to clone burden. Every T-LGLL patient had at least one immunodominant TCRbeta clonotype.

Clones were read by immunoSEQ multiplex PCR, and TCRdb kept only the in-frame ones, dropping some. The data show more than 7,000 clones, about 88% seen once. As concerns this clone: Its antigen is still unknown.

This sequence originates from a man older than 75 with T-cell large granular lymphocyte leukemia. Some clones in this sample may be carry-over from other donors' samples. The sample was peripheral blood mononuclear cells.

This chain's CDR3 is CASSLRWGSTDTQYF. CDR3 bases: TGCGCCAGCAGCCTTCGATGGGGGAGCACAGATACGCAGTATTTT. The chain links TRBV5-1 to TRBJ2-3; the D gene could be TRBD1 or TRBD2 (5 bases each). Germline values: CDR1 SGHRS, CDR2 YFSETQ. Trimming removed 4 bases at V and 0 bases at J, with 12 bases between. The CDR3 is made up of 15 amino acids. The full variable domain, rest sourced from reference TRBV5-1 and TRBJ2-3, is KAGVTQTPRYLIKTRGQQVTLSCSPISGHRSVSWYQQTPGQGLQFLFEYFSETQRNKGNFPGRFSGRQFSNSRSEMNVSTLELGDSALYLCASSLRWGSTDTQYFGPGTRLTVL.